These T cell receptor beta chains were read from a single sample in a study of T-cell reconstitution after alpha-beta-depleted transplantation in children. TCRdb ran MiXCR on the PCR reads and lists one entry per CDR3 protein. Among hundreds of thousands of distinct CDR3 sequences listed, approximately 15% were seen once. This material consisted of PBMCs, mostly from graft donor cells, taken 360 days after TCRalphabeta/CD19-depleted stem cell transplant. The receptors were gathered from a male patient aged 2 to 9 who had a stem cell transplant for acute lymphoblastic leukemia, so the T cells may come from the graft donor. Each CDR3 is given with its conserved first and last residue. A D gene is named only where the DNA matches it firmly. A row's size may be missing; if present it is once, few, many or a size class.

v_call: TRBV7-2
clone_size: few
d_call: .
j_call: TRBJ2-1
cdr3_aa: CASSRRLGETDEQFF
cdr3_nt: TGTGCCAGCAGTAGGCGGCTAGGAGAGACGGATGAGCAGTTCTTC

v_call: TRBV29-1
clone_size: .
d_call: .
j_call: TRBJ2-7
cdr3_aa: CSVEWNYEQYF
cdr3_nt: TGCAGCGTTGAGTGGAACTACGAGCAGTACTTC

v_call: TRBV11-2
clone_size: many
d_call: TRBD2
j_call: TRBJ2-1
cdr3_aa: CASSPGLAGGSSYNEQFF
cdr3_nt: TGTGCCAGCAGCCCTGGACTAGCGGGGGGTAGCTCCTACAATGAGCAGTTCTTC

v_call: TRBV6-5
clone_size: few
d_call: TRBD1
j_call: TRBJ1-2
cdr3_aa: CASGQGAFGYTF
cdr3_nt: TGTGCCAGCGGACAGGGGGCTTTTGGCTACACCTTC

v_call: TRBV7-6
clone_size: .
d_call: .
j_call: TRBJ2-2
cdr3_aa: CASSAEAGELFF
cdr3_nt: TGTGCCAGCAGCGCAGAGGCCGGGGAGCTGTTTTTT

v_call: TRBV30
clone_size: .
d_call: .
j_call: TRBJ1-5
cdr3_aa: CAWSVRGDQPQHF
cdr3_nt: TGTGCCTGGAGTGTTCGTGGGGATCAGCCCCAGCATTTT

v_call: TRBV6-2/TRBV6-3
clone_size: .
d_call: .
j_call: TRBJ2-4
cdr3_aa: CASSYPTTIQYF
cdr3_nt: TGTGCCAGCAGTTACCCCACCACAATTCAGTACTTC

v_call: TRBV12-3/TRBV12-4
clone_size: many
d_call: .
j_call: TRBJ2-1
cdr3_aa: CASEPTRGGQFF
cdr3_nt: TGTGCCAGCGAACCCACTAGAGGCGGGCAGTTCTTC

v_call: TRBV29-1
clone_size: many
d_call: .
j_call: TRBJ2-2
cdr3_aa: CSVYTYMGISGGELFF
cdr3_nt: TGCAGCGTTTACACCTACATGGGTATTTCAGGCGGGGAGCTGTTTTTT

v_call: TRBV20-1
clone_size: .
d_call: .
j_call: TRBJ2-7
cdr3_aa: CSARVTGGQFYEQYF
cdr3_nt: TGCAGTGCTAGAGTAACCGGGGGGCAGTTCTACGAGCAGTACTTC

v_call: TRBV3-1
clone_size: .
d_call: TRBD2
j_call: TRBJ2-4
cdr3_aa: CASSQGLAGGLGKNIQYF
cdr3_nt: TGTGCCAGCAGCCAAGGCCTAGCGGGGGGGCTTGGCAAAAACATTCAGTACTTC

v_call: TRBV5-1
clone_size: few
d_call: TRBD2
j_call: TRBJ2-1
cdr3_aa: CASSWSLLAGLTSSYNEQFF
cdr3_nt: TGCGCCAGCAGCTGGTCCCTACTAGCGGGATTAACTAGCTCCTACAATGAGCAGTTCTTC

v_call: TRBV6-5
clone_size: few
d_call: .
j_call: TRBJ2-3
cdr3_aa: CASSYSMGGSSTDTQYF
cdr3_nt: TGTGCCAGCAGTTACTCGATGGGGGGATCTAGCACAGATACGCAGTATTTT

v_call: TRBV7-9
clone_size: .
d_call: .
j_call: TRBJ2-2
cdr3_aa: CASSPRETGELFF
cdr3_nt: TGTGCCAGCAGCCCCCGGGAGACCGGGGAGCTGTTTTTT

v_call: TRBV18
clone_size: .
d_call: TRBD2
j_call: TRBJ2-1
cdr3_aa: CASSPGSGRVSSLYNEQFF
cdr3_nt: TGTGCCAGCTCACCGGGTAGCGGGAGGGTCTCCTCCCTATACAATGAGCAGTTCTTC

v_call: TRBV6-2/TRBV6-3
clone_size: few
d_call: TRBD2
j_call: TRBJ2-1
cdr3_aa: CASSYGGEAGNEQFF
cdr3_nt: TGTGCCAGCAGTTACGGGGGGGAAGCCGGCAATGAGCAGTTCTTC

v_call: TRBV4-3
clone_size: many
d_call: .
j_call: TRBJ2-3
cdr3_aa: CASSQESSESGDTQYF
cdr3_nt: TGCGCCAGCAGCCAAGAATCTAGCGAGAGTGGAGATACGCAGTATTTT

v_call: TRBV12-3/TRBV12-4
clone_size: .
d_call: .
j_call: TRBJ2-7
cdr3_aa: CASSLESAAAGLSYEQYF
cdr3_nt: TGTGCCAGCAGTTTAGAGTCTGCAGCGGCGGGGCTGTCCTACGAGCAGTACTTC

v_call: TRBV27
clone_size: few
d_call: .
j_call: TRBJ2-1
cdr3_aa: CASRRDSIRHEQFF
cdr3_nt: TGTGCCAGCAGGCGGGACTCTATAAGACATGAGCAGTTCTTC

v_call: TRBV18
clone_size: .
d_call: .
j_call: TRBJ1-2
cdr3_aa: CASSRERSVAGTGYTF
cdr3_nt: TGTGCCAGCTCACGAGAAAGATCGGTGGCAGGGACTGGCTACACCTTC

v_call: TRBV12-3/TRBV12-4
clone_size: few
d_call: TRBD1
j_call: TRBJ2-2
cdr3_aa: CASSPTGGVGELFF
cdr3_nt: TGTGCCAGCAGTCCGACAGGGGGGGTAGGGGAGCTGTTTTTT

v_call: TRBV7-2
clone_size: .
d_call: .
j_call: TRBJ1-1
cdr3_aa: CASSFGVPGVTEAFF
cdr3_nt: TGTGCCAGCAGCTTCGGTGTGCCGGGGGTCACTGAAGCTTTCTTT

v_call: TRBV6-2/TRBV6-3
clone_size: many
d_call: TRBD2
j_call: TRBJ2-1
cdr3_aa: CASMASGGAGSYNEQFF
cdr3_nt: TGTGCCAGCATGGCCAGCGGGGGGGCCGGCTCCTACAATGAGCAGTTCTTC

v_call: TRBV29-1
clone_size: few
d_call: TRBD1
j_call: TRBJ2-7
cdr3_aa: CSVEDRVGFGSYEQYF
cdr3_nt: TGCAGCGTTGAGGACAGGGTAGGGTTCGGCTCCTACGAGCAGTACTTC

v_call: TRBV3-1
clone_size: .
d_call: TRBD2
j_call: TRBJ2-1
cdr3_aa: CASSRTSGGNEQFF
cdr3_nt: TGTGCCAGCAGCCGGACTAGCGGGGGTAATGAGCAGTTCTTC

v_call: TRBV2
clone_size: few
d_call: .
j_call: TRBJ2-5
cdr3_aa: CASSGPVGQETQYF
cdr3_nt: TGTGCCAGCAGCGGGCCAGTCGGGCAAGAGACCCAGTACTTC

v_call: TRBV3-1
clone_size: .
d_call: .
j_call: TRBJ1-1
cdr3_aa: CASSPSSIRNTEAFF
cdr3_nt: TGTGCCAGCAGCCCCTCTTCAATCAGGAACACTGAAGCTTTCTTT

v_call: TRBV12-3/TRBV12-4
clone_size: few
d_call: TRBD1
j_call: TRBJ2-7
cdr3_aa: CASSGAGTGPIYEQYF
cdr3_nt: TGTGCCAGCAGTGGGGCCGGGACAGGGCCCATCTACGAGCAGTACTTC

v_call: TRBV11-2
clone_size: many
d_call: .
j_call: TRBJ2-1
cdr3_aa: CASSLMMSTGEQFF
cdr3_nt: TGTGCCAGCAGCTTAATGATGAGTACGGGTGAGCAGTTCTTC

v_call: TRBV5-1
clone_size: many
d_call: TRBD2
j_call: TRBJ2-4
cdr3_aa: CASSAGLAGPLNIQYF
cdr3_nt: TGCGCCAGCAGCGCGGGACTAGCGGGGCCTTTGAACATTCAGTACTTC

v_call: TRBV7-2
clone_size: .
d_call: .
j_call: TRBJ2-7
cdr3_aa: CASSLRGGAFPSYEQYF
cdr3_nt: TGTGCCAGCAGCTTAAGAGGCGGGGCGTTCCCCTCCTACGAGCAGTACTTC

v_call: TRBV10-3
clone_size: few
d_call: .
j_call: TRBJ2-3
cdr3_aa: CAISDTGVGWTDTQYF
cdr3_nt: TGTGCCATCAGTGATACCGGGGTGGGGTGGACAGATACGCAGTATTTT

v_call: TRBV18
clone_size: many
d_call: TRBD1
j_call: TRBJ2-7
cdr3_aa: CASSPATGGSYEQYF
cdr3_nt: TGTGCCAGCTCACCAGCTACAGGGGGCTCCTACGAGCAGTACTTC

v_call: TRBV10-3
clone_size: few
d_call: .
j_call: TRBJ2-7
cdr3_aa: CAISGGGSSSYEQYF
cdr3_nt: TGTGCCATCTCCGGAGGGGGCAGCAGCTCCTACGAGCAGTACTTC

v_call: TRBV5-1
clone_size: many
d_call: .
j_call: TRBJ2-1
cdr3_aa: CASSLRTDANEQFF
cdr3_nt: TGCGCCAGCAGCTTGAGGACAGATGCAAATGAGCAGTTCTTC

v_call: TRBV5-1
clone_size: many
d_call: TRBD1
j_call: TRBJ2-3
cdr3_aa: CASSLVFVGTVGTDTQYF
cdr3_nt: TGCGCCAGCAGCTTGGTCTTCGTCGGGACAGTCGGCACAGATACGCAGTATTTT

v_call: TRBV11-2
clone_size: few
d_call: TRBD2
j_call: TRBJ2-1
cdr3_aa: CASSPGLATNEQFF
cdr3_nt: TGTGCCAGCAGCCCCGGACTAGCTACGAATGAGCAGTTCTTC

v_call: TRBV28
clone_size: few
d_call: .
j_call: TRBJ2-5
cdr3_aa: CASSFTRLSQETQYF
cdr3_nt: TGTGCCAGCAGTTTTACGAGGCTTAGCCAAGAGACCCAGTACTTC

v_call: TRBV29-1
clone_size: .
d_call: TRBD1
j_call: TRBJ2-7
cdr3_aa: CSVTDRDSYEQYF
cdr3_nt: TGCAGCGTCACTGACAGGGACAGCTACGAGCAGTACTTC

v_call: TRBV3-1
clone_size: .
d_call: .
j_call: TRBJ1-2
cdr3_aa: CASSQYREGYTF
cdr3_nt: TGTGCCAGCAGCCAGTACCGAGAGGGCTACACCTTC

v_call: TRBV12-3/TRBV12-4
clone_size: few
d_call: .
j_call: TRBJ2-3
cdr3_aa: CASSLALSLVHTDTQYF
cdr3_nt: TGTGCCAGCAGTTTAGCGCTTAGCCTAGTACACACAGATACGCAGTATTTT

v_call: TRBV7-2
clone_size: few
d_call: TRBD1
j_call: TRBJ2-1
cdr3_aa: CASSQDRGPYNEQFF
cdr3_nt: TGTGCCAGCAGCCAAGACAGGGGTCCCTACAATGAGCAGTTCTTC

v_call: TRBV7-3
clone_size: few
d_call: .
j_call: TRBJ2-3
cdr3_aa: CASSLGGTFTDTQYF
cdr3_nt: TGTGCCAGCAGCTTAGGAGGGACTTTCACAGATACGCAGTATTTT

v_call: TRBV2
clone_size: .
d_call: .
j_call: TRBJ1-2
cdr3_aa: CASSEDLGYGYTF
cdr3_nt: TGTGCCAGCAGTGAAGACCTGGGCTATGGCTACACCTTC

v_call: TRBV18
clone_size: .
d_call: .
j_call: TRBJ1-3
cdr3_aa: CASSPAGVFARLASGNTIYF
cdr3_nt: TGTGCCAGCTCACCAGCCGGGGTCTTCGCGAGGCTTGCCTCTGGAAACACCATATATTTT

v_call: TRBV15
clone_size: few
d_call: TRBD1
j_call: TRBJ2-7
cdr3_aa: CATSSSWTGLHEQYF
cdr3_nt: TGTGCCACCAGCAGTTCTTGGACAGGGCTACACGAGCAGTACTTC

v_call: TRBV11-3
clone_size: few
d_call: .
j_call: TRBJ1-1
cdr3_aa: CASSLDLRQGAFF
cdr3_nt: TGTGCCAGCAGCTTAGATCTGAGACAAGGAGCTTTCTTT

v_call: TRBV5-1
clone_size: once
d_call: TRBD2
j_call: TRBJ2-5
cdr3_aa: CASSSFDSPGLAEETQYF
cdr3_nt: TGCGCCAGCAGCTCCTTTGACAGTCCGGGACTAGCCGAAGAGACCCAGTACTTC

v_call: TRBV12-3/TRBV12-4
clone_size: .
d_call: TRBD2
j_call: TRBJ2-7
cdr3_aa: CASSFDSGGPYEQYF
cdr3_nt: TGTGCCAGCAGTTTCGATAGCGGGGGACCTTACGAGCAGTACTTC

v_call: TRBV12-3/TRBV12-4
clone_size: .
d_call: .
j_call: TRBJ1-2
cdr3_aa: CASSLGGRDYGYTF
cdr3_nt: TGTGCCAGCAGTTTAGGGGGAAGAGACTATGGCTACACCTTC